The subject of this entry is one TCR beta chain. This sample stems from a study of T cells after yellow fever vaccination. Turning to the study itself: SMART-Seq v4 Ultra Low Input served to prepare low-cell-number fractions.

Germline V lookup: CDR1 LNHDA, CDR2 SQIVND (reference sequence). This CDR3 spans 17 amino acids. Trimming took 8 bases from V and 1 from J; bases not matched to a gene: 7. A single record per CDR3 protein comes from TCRdb applying MiXCR to the 5' RACE reads. This table has 600,000 to 750,000 distinct CDR3 sequences, approximately 13% appearing once. The chain uses TRBV19 and TRBJ2-1; 14 bases fit TRBD2. Specimen: PBMCs, collected on the day of the yellow fever booster vaccination. This receptor was taken from a man younger than 45 who received the YFV17D yellow fever vaccine. The CDR3 DNA follows: TGTGCCAGTTCGGGACTAGCGGGAGAATGGTCCTACAATGAGCAGTTCTTC. This sequence encodes CASSGLAGEWSYNEQFF.